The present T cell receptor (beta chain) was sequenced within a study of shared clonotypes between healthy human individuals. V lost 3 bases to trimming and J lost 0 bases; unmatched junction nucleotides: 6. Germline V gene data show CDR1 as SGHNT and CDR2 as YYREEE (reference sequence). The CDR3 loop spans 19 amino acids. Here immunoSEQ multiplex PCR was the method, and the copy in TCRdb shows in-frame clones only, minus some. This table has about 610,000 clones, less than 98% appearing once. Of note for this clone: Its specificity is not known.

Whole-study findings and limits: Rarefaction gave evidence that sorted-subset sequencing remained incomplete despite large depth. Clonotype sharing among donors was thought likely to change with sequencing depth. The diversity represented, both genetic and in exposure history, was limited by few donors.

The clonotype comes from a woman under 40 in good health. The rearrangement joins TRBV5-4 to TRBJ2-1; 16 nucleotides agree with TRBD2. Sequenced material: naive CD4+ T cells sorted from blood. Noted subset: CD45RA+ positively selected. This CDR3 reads CASSSPGLAGGSSYNEQFF. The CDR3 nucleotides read TGTGCCAGCAGCTCTCCGGGACTAGCGGGAGGGAGCTCCTACAATGAGCAGTTCTTC.